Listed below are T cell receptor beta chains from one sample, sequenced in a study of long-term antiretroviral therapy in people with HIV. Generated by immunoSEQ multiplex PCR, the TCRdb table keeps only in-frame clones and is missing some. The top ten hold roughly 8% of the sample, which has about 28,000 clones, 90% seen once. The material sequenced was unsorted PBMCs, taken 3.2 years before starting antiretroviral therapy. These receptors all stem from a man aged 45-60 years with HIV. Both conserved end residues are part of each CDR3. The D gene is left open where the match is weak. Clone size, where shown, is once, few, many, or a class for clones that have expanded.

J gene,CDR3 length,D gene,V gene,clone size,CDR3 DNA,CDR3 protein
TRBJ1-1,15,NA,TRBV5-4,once,TGTGCCAGCAGCCCGAGTCTGGCTGTGAACACTGAAGCTTTCTTT,CASSPSLAVNTEAFF
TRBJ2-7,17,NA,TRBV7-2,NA,TGTGCCAGCAGCTTAGCCTCAGGGAGACCCAGGGCCTACGAGCAGTACTTC,CASSLASGRPRAYEQYF
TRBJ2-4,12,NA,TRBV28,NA,TGTGCCAGCAGTTGGCTATTTGACATTCAGTACTTC,CASSWLFDIQYF
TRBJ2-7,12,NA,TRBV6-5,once,TGTGCCAGCAGTTACCCCCCCCACGAGCAGTACTTC,CASSYPPHEQYF
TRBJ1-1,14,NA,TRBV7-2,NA,TGTGCCAGCAGCTTAGCGGTGGGAAACACTGAAGCTTTCTTT,CASSLAVGNTEAFF
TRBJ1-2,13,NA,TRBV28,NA,TGTGCCAGCAGTTTAGCCCTGGGGAATGGCTACACCTTC,CASSLALGNGYTF
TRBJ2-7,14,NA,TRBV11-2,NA,TGTGCCAGCAGCCCGAACATAAACTCCTACGAGCAGTACTTC,CASSPNINSYEQYF
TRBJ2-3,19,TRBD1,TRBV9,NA,TGTGCCAGCAGCGTAGACACCACAGGGGGCTCTACCGGCACAGATACGCAGTATTTT,CASSVDTTGGSTGTDTQYF
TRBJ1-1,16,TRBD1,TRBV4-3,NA,TGCGCCAGCAGCCAAGCTGTCGGGACAGGGAGCACTGAAGCTTTCTTT,CASSQAVGTGSTEAFF
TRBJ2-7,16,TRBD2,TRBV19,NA,TGTGCCAGTAGTGGGGGCGGGACTAGCGGGAGTTACGAGCAGTACTTC,CASSGGGTSGSYEQYF
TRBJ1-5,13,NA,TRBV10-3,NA,TGTGCCATCAGTGTAGATAGCAATCAGCCCCAGCATTTT,CAISVDSNQPQHF
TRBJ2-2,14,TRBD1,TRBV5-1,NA,TGCGCCAGCAGCTTTTCACAGGGGGCCGGGGAGCTGTTTTTT,CASSFSQGAGELFF
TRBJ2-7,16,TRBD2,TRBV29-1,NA,TGCAGCGTTGATGATCCGTCTGGCGGGAGTGCCTACGAGCAGTACTTC,CSVDDPSGGSAYEQYF
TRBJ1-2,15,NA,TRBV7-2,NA,TGTGCCAGCAGCTTAGTTTCGGGGGGGACCTATAGCTACACCTTC,CASSLVSGGTYSYTF
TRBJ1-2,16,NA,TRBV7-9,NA,TGTGCCAGCAGCTGGCAGGGACTCTCAGCGGACTATGGCTACACCTTC,CASSWQGLSADYGYTF
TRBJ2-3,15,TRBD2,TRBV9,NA,TGTGCCAGCAGCCCGACTAGCGGGAGTAGGGTTACGCAGTATTTT,CASSPTSGSRVTQYF
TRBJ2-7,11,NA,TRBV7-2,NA,TGTGCCAGCAGTAGTCCGGGCGAGCAGTACTTC,CASSSPGEQYF
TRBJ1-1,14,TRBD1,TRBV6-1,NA,TGTGCCAGCAGCTTGGGACAGGCCCACACTGAAGCTTTCTTT,CASSLGQAHTEAFF
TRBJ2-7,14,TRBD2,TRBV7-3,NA,TGTGCCAGCAGCCCCTCCGGGGGGGCCTACGAGCAGTACTTC,CASSPSGGAYEQYF
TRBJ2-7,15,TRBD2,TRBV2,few,TGTGCCAGCACCGCTAGCGGATTTAAAGCCTACGAGCAGTACTTC,CASTASGFKAYEQYF
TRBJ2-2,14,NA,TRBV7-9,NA,TGTGCCAGCAGCCGTTGGCCCGTGCCCGGGGAGCTGTTTTTT,CASSRWPVPGELFF
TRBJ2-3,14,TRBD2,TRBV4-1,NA,TGCGCCAGCAGCCAGACGGGAGCGGGAGGGTTTCAGTATTTT,CASSQTGAGGFQYF
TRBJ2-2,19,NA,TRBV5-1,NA,TGCGCCAGCAGCTTGGTCGTAGGTCGCGGGCCCCTGAACACCGGGGAGCTGTTTTTT,CASSLVVGRGPLNTGELFF
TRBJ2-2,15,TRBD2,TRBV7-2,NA,TGTGCCAGCAGCTTTAGTGCGGGAGGAACCGGGGAGCTGTTTTTT,CASSFSAGGTGELFF
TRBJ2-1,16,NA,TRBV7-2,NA,TGTGCCAGCAGCTTAGGAGGGGGACCGACTTACAATGAGCAGTTCTTC,CASSLGGGPTYNEQFF
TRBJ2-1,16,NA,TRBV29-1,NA,TGCAGCGTGGGCCTTTTTGGGAGCAGCTCCTACAATGAGCAGTTCTTC,CSVGLFGSSSYNEQFF
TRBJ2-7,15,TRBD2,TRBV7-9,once,TGTGCCAGCAGCTTCCTAGCGGGTGGATTATACGAGCAGTACTTC,CASSFLAGGLYEQYF